One sample yielded the 32 T cell receptor beta chains listed below, sequenced in a study of T cells in Graves' hyperthyroidism and ophthalmopathy. Amplification yielded TCR beta CDR3 regions, with RNA transcripts as the source. TCR CDR3 underwent first-round RT-PCR with the HTBI primer set. One entry per CDR3 protein results from TCRdb running MiXCR on the multiplex PCR reads. The sample shows approximately 610,000 distinct CDR3 sequences, approximately 15% of them seen only once. The sequencing sample was made of blood. The receptor set was obtained from a woman aged 18-29 years with Graves' hyperthyroidism.

This clonotype was observed many times. This sequence joins TRBV7-8 and TRBJ2-3; a possible D gene is TRBD1 (5 bases). V lost 3 bases to trimming and J lost 0 bases, with 10 bases between them. The CDR3 extends over 15 amino acids. Germline V CDR1 and CDR2: SGHVS, FQNEAQ. The CDR3 loop reads CASSFPGKSTDTQYF. CDR3 nucleotide sequence: TGTGCCAGCAGCTTTCCAGGGAAAAGCACAGATACGCAGTATTTT.

This clonotype showed up many times. V usage is TRBV11-2 and J usage is TRBJ2-5; weak D call: TRBD2 (6 bases). The germline V and J ends were trimmed by 5 bases and 4 bases, with 17 bases remaining between them. Germline values: CDR1 SGHAT, CDR2 FQNNGV. The length of the CDR3 is 15 residues. CDR3 coding DNA: TGTGCCAGCAGCCCCAAGGGACTGCGGGGAGAGACCCAGTACTTC. Translation: CASSPKGLRGETQYF.

V is TRBV28 and J is TRBJ2-7; 11 nucleotides line up with TRBD1. V shed 6 bases and J 5 bases; nucleotides not matched to a gene: 12. CDR1 and CDR2 (germline): MDHEN, SYDVKM. The CDR3 length is 16 residues. Here the CDR3 DNA reads TGTGCCAGCAGAGGGAATCGGGACAGGGGGTACGACGAGCAGTACTTC. Residues: CASRGNRDRGYDEQYF.

In nucleotides, the CDR3 is TGCGCCAGCAGCTTGGTTCCAGGGTACGCCTACGAGCAGTACTTC. This gives the protein CASSLVPGYAYEQYF. This chain uses TRBV5-1 with TRBJ2-7, with D maybe TRBD1 (5 bases). Germline values: CDR1 SGHRS, CDR2 YFSETQ. The germline V and J ends were trimmed by 0 bases and 2 bases, with 12 bases remaining between them. The CDR3 totals 15 residues. The full variable domain, with the rest looked up from reference TRBV5-1 and TRBJ2-7, is KAGVTQTPRYLIKTRGQQVTLSCSPISGHRSVSWYQQTPGQGLQFLFEYFSETQRNKGNFPGRFSGRQFSNSRSEMNVSTLELGDSALYLCASSLVPGYAYEQYFGPGTRLTVT.

In this sample, this clonotype turned up a few times. This sequence joins TRBV7-8 and TRBJ2-1; TRBD2 agrees at 13 bases. The trim removed 5 bases at V and 6 bases at J, leaving 4 bases unmatched. Germline V CDR1 and CDR2: SGHVS, FQNEAQ. The length of the CDR3 is 15 residues. CDR3 coding DNA: TGTGCCAGCAGCCGGGGACTAGCGGGAACCAATGAGCAGTTCTTC. Its protein is CASSRGLAGTNEQFF.

This rearrangement joins TRBV15 to TRBJ1-4, with a possible D match to TRBD1 (6 bases). CDR1 and CDR2 from the germline V gene are LNHNV and YYDKDF (reference sequence). The CDR3 runs to 16 residues. V was shortened by 6 bases and J by 0 bases, with 14 bases between the two germline ends. The CDR3 coding sequence is TGTGCCACCAGGGGAAAGGGGGGGACAACTAATGAAAAACTGTTTTTT. It codes for CATRGKGGTTNEKLFF.

The DNA for the CDR3 is TGTGCCAGCGGGACAGGGGCAGTCAAGTATGGCTACACCTTC. Its translation is CASGTGAVKYGYTF. V gene TRBV7-9 combines with J gene TRBJ1-2; 10 bases agree with TRBD1. The V gene's germline CDR1 is SEHNR and CDR2 FQNEAQ (reference sequence). V lost 8 bases and J lost 5; bases outside the gene matches: 8. CDR3 length: 14 residues. The complete variable domain, with remaining parts taken from reference TRBV7-9 and TRBJ1-2, reads DTGVSQNPRHKITKRGQNVTFRCDPISEHNRLYWYRQTLGQGPEFLTYFQNEAQLEKSRLLSDRFSAERPKGSFSTLEIQRTEQGDSAMYLCASGTGAVKYGYTFGSGTRLTVV.

The V and J genes are TRBV20-1 and TRBJ1-2; 10 positions agree with TRBD1. Trimming at V came to 6 bases and at J to 4 bases, leaving 11 bases not matched to a gene. Germline values: CDR1 DFQATT, CDR2 SNEGSKA (reference sequence). This CDR3 has 15 residues. CDR3 in amino acids: CSALPGQGVSYGYTF. CDR3 bases: TGCAGTGCCCTTCCAGGACAGGGGGTATCCTATGGCTACACCTTC.

This chain uses TRBV4-1 with TRBJ2-7, with D possibly being TRBD1 (6 bases). The V gene lost 0 bases and the J gene lost 6 bases, with 15 bases spanning the gap. Germline loops: CDR1 MGHRA, CDR2 YSYEKL. The CDR3 has 15 residues. The CDR3 DNA sequence: TGCGCCAGCAGCCAAGATTCAGGACAGTCACCCGAGCAGTACTTC. Amino acids: CASSQDSGQSPEQYF.

This clonotype has a count of ten or more. This chain links TRBV27 with TRBJ2-3; 7 bases are shared with TRBD2. Germline CDR1 is MNHEY and CDR2 is SMNVEV (reference sequence). The CDR3 covers 14 residues. Unmatched junction bases numbered 8, after V lost 5 bases and J lost 6 bases. The CDR3 sequence is CASSRGRDGDTQYF. CDR3 coding DNA: TGTGCCAGCAGTCGGGGGAGGGATGGGGATACGCAGTATTTT.

This clonotype showed up many times. V is TRBV4-2 and J is TRBJ2-1; D is perhaps TRBD2 (6 bases). CDR1 is LGHNA, CDR2 YNFKEQ, per germline. CDR3 length equals 15 residues. Trimming cost V 3 bases and J 3 bases, with 12 bases left between them. The CDR3, as DNA: TGTGCCAGCAGCCATGGGCTAGCGCTCTACAATGAGCAGTTCTTC. Its protein is CASSHGLALYNEQFF.

This clonotype showed up just a few times. V usage is TRBV20-1 and J usage is TRBJ1-4, with no clear D. The germline V gene has CDR1 DFQATT and CDR2 SNEGSKA (reference sequence). The CDR3 is 15 amino acids. The V and J ends lost 0 bases and 4 bases respectively, with 12 bases between them. The CDR3 loop is CSAREKKTDNEKLFF. The CDR3 nucleotides are TGCAGTGCTAGAGAGAAAAAAACCGATAATGAAAAACTGTTTTTT.

This clonotype counts as medium-sized. This chain connects TRBV20-1 to TRBJ2-3; no definite D call. The germline V gene encodes CDR1 DFQATT and CDR2 SNEGSKA (reference sequence). The V gene lost 2 bases and the J gene lost 1 base, with 7 bases spanning the gap. CDR3 length equals 13 residues. This chain's CDR3 is CSARNWGTDTQYF. For the CDR3, the DNA is TGCAGTGCTAGAAATTGGGGCACAGATACGCAGTATTTT.

V usage is TRBV20-1 and J usage is TRBJ2-1; D is unclear. V was shortened by 0 bases and J by 6 bases, with 3 bases between the two germline ends. This CDR3 contains 11 residues. In germline, CDR1 is DFQATT, CDR2 SNEGSKA (reference sequence). As DNA, the CDR3 is TGCAGTGCTAGAGATTTCAATGAGCAGTTCTTC. Protein: CSARDFNEQFF.

At least ten counts were recorded for this clonotype. The chain employs TRBV20-1 and TRBJ2-1, with a weak D call TRBD2 (5 bases). Germline CDR1 and CDR2: DFQATT and SNEGSKA (reference sequence). V lost 1 base, J lost 0 bases, and 13 bases lay in between. The CDR3 loop spans 16 amino acids. The CDR3 DNA reads as TGCAGTGCTAGAGTGGCAGCGGCAAGCTCCTACAATGAGCAGTTCTTC. Its translation is CSARVAAASSYNEQFF.

This clonotype was seen ten or more times. The gene calls are TRBV11-2 and TRBJ2-1; 10 bases agree with TRBD2. The CDR3 is 15 amino acids. J gave up 3 bases and V 3 bases, and 2 bases lay outside the gene matches. Germline CDR1 and CDR2: SGHAT and FQNNGV. DNA of the CDR3: TGTGCCAGCAGCTTTGGACTAGCGGACTACAATGAGCAGTTCTTC. As protein: CASSFGLADYNEQFF.

In its sample, this clonotype was seen many times. J is TRBJ2-5 and V is TRBV24-1, with TRBD1 identical over 9 bases. The CDR3 loop spans 15 amino acids. From germline, CDR1 is KGHDR and CDR2 SFDVKD. Germline trimming cut 0 bases from V and 3 bases from J; bases unmatched to any gene: 1. Here the CDR3 DNA reads TGTGCCACCAGTGATTTGAGGACAGGGGAAGAGACCCAGTACTTC. Encoded protein: CATSDLRTGEETQYF.

This clonotype has just a few counts. The rearrangement joins TRBV12-3 or TRBV12-4 to TRBJ2-2, with D possibly TRBD1 on 6 matching bases. The CDR3 has 13 amino acids. Trimming stripped 11 bases from V and 2 bases from J, with 12 bases between. The CDR3 spells CAGIRGNTGELFF. The CDR3 nucleotides are TGTGCCGGTATCAGGGGAAACACCGGGGAGCTGTTTTTT.

This chain uses TRBV2 with TRBJ2-2; possibly TRBD1 for D (6 bases). The CDR3 is made up of 14 amino acids. Germline CDR1 and CDR2: SNHLY and FYNNEI. V lost 6 bases and J lost 2, with 10 bases in between. The CDR3 protein is CASRVGTNTGELFF. CDR3 in DNA: TGTGCCAGCAGAGTAGGGACAAACACCGGGGAGCTGTTTTTT.

The chain carries TRBV6-2 or TRBV6-3 and TRBJ2-3; 13 bases are a match to TRBD2. The CDR3 spans 16 residues. Germline lookup yields CDR1 MNHEY and CDR2 SVGEGT. The V segment lost 2 bases and the J segment 5 bases; nucleotides outside the gene matches: 4. DNA of the CDR3: TGTGCCAGCAGTTACCGGACTAGCGGGGGAGTAGATACGCAGTATTTT. Amino acid sequence: CASSYRTSGGVDTQYF.

This clonotype was seen many times. J is TRBJ2-4 and V is TRBV20-1; D is undetermined. The CDR3 has 15 amino acids. Trimming took off 1 base at V and 1 base at J, with 11 bases between the two ends. Germline CDR1 reads DFQATT; CDR2 reads SNEGSKA (reference sequence). The chain's CDR3 is CSARAGSEAKNIQYF. In DNA, the CDR3 is TGCAGTGCTAGAGCAGGATCCGAGGCCAAAAACATTCAGTACTTC.

The V gene is TRBV6-6, the J gene TRBJ1-2; TRBD1 aligns across 7 bases. Germline lookup yields CDR1 MNHNY and CDR2 SVGAGI (reference sequence). The CDR3 is 17 amino acids. V was clipped by 0 bases and J by 4 bases; unmatched bases: 11. CDR3 sequence reads: CASSYSPETGVGYGYTF. In DNA, the CDR3 is TGTGCCAGCAGTTACTCTCCAGAAACAGGGGTCGGCTATGGCTACACCTTC.

This chain uses TRBV24-1 with TRBJ2-2; 12 nucleotides agree with TRBD2. The CDR3 has 17 amino acids. The V gene end was trimmed by 4 bases and the J gene end by 3 bases; junction bases not matched to a gene: 5. The germline V gene encodes CDR1 KGHDR and CDR2 SFDVKD. As DNA, the CDR3 is TGTGCCACCAGTGAGAGACTAGCGGGGGACCACACCGGGGAGCTGTTTTTT. Translated: CATSERLAGDHTGELFF.

This clonotype was observed a few times. J is TRBJ2-5 and V is TRBV10-3; D may be TRBD1 or TRBD2 (5 bases each). Trimming took 2 bases from V and 2 from J, leaving 6 bases between them. In germline, CDR1 is ENHRY, CDR2 SYGVKD. The CDR3 totals 13 residues. CDR3 sequence (DNA): TGTGCCATCAGTGAGGGGGGACAAGAGACCCAGTACTTC. Its protein is CAISEGGQETQYF.

The rearrangement joins TRBV7-2 to TRBJ2-7; 14 bases map to TRBD2. CDR1 and CDR2 (germline): SGHTA, FQGNSA. The J segment lost 6 bases and the V segment lost 5 bases, leaving 9 bases of the junction unmatched. The CDR3 spans 16 residues. The CDR3 nucleotides are TGTGCCAGCAGCCCGGGACTAGCGGGGGTTCGTGGCGAGCAGTACTTC. It translates to CASSPGLAGVRGEQYF. Full variable domain (rest looked up from reference TRBV7-2 and TRBJ2-7): GAGVSQSPSNKVTEKGKDVELRCDPISGHTALYWYRQSLGQGLEFLIYFQGNSAPDKSGLPSDRFSAERTGGSVSTLTIQRTQQEDSAVYLCASSPGLAGVRGEQYFGPGTRLTVT.

This chain connects TRBV29-1 to TRBJ2-7, with 16 bases that match TRBD2. The CDR3 is 21 amino acids. Germline assignment: CDR1 SQVTM and CDR2 ANQGSEA. V was pared by 4 bases and J by 3 bases, with 21 bases of the junction left unmatched. For the CDR3, the DNA is TGCAGCGTTGGGGGACTAGCGGGGGGGCCAAAACGGAACGTAGCCTTCTACGAGCAGTACTTC. As protein: CSVGGLAGGPKRNVAFYEQYF.

The chain recombines TRBV18 with TRBJ2-5, with unresolved D. Between the trimmed V and J ends, which lost 1 base and 0 bases, there was a span of 9 bases. Germline V gives CDR1 KGHSH, CDR2 LQKENI. The CDR3 consists of 15 residues. In DNA, the CDR3 is TGTGCCAGCTCACCACTCGACGGTCACCAAGAGACCCAGTACTTC. Translation gives CASSPLDGHQETQYF.

This clonotype was recorded at least ten times. The chain recombines TRBV12-3 or TRBV12-4 with TRBJ2-1; 13 bases match TRBD2. CDR3 length equals 19 residues. The junction had 15 bases not matched to a gene; V was cut back by 3 bases and J by 7 bases. The CDR3 loop is CASSFGPLLAGGPSNEQFF. DNA for the CDR3: TGTGCCAGCAGTTTCGGGCCCCTACTAGCGGGGGGGCCTAGTAATGAGCAGTTCTTC.

This clonotype came up a few times. The rearrangement links TRBV7-2 to TRBJ1-2, with a weak D call TRBD1 (6 bases). Germline loops: CDR1 SGHTA, CDR2 FQGNSA. The CDR3 is made up of 14 amino acids. The V end lost 4 bases, the J end lost 8 bases, and 17 bases lay between the germline ends. For the CDR3, the DNA is TGTGCCAGCAGCTCTCCCTCACAGGGTCTGGGCTACACCTTC. Protein: CASSSPSQGLGYTF.

The table lists this clonotype with many counts. The V gene is TRBV12-3 or TRBV12-4, the J gene TRBJ2-1; 7 positions match TRBD2. This CDR3 spans 15 amino acids. V lost 3 bases, J lost 4 bases, and 6 bases stayed unmatched. The DNA for the CDR3 is TGTGCCAGCAGTTTTGCGGGAGTAAAATACAATGAGCAGTTCTTC. Its protein is CASSFAGVKYNEQFF.

J is TRBJ2-7 and V is TRBV13, with 13 bases identical to TRBD2. The V and J ends lost 5 bases and 2 bases, in that order; junction bases with no gene match: 6. Germline loops: CDR1 PRHDT, CDR2 FYEKMQ (reference sequence). There are 16 residues in the CDR3. The chain's CDR3 is CASSLSLAGGTYEQYF. The CDR3 DNA sequence: TGTGCCAGCAGCCTATCACTAGCGGGAGGGACCTACGAGCAGTACTTC.

This clonotype was counted between two and nine times. The CDR3 DNA follows: TGTGCCAGCAGCTTACTAGCAGCGAACACCGGGGAGCTGTTTTTT. Its translation: CASSLLAANTGELFF. This sequence joins TRBV7-9 and TRBJ2-2, with a tentative D call TRBD2 (5 bases). CDR1 and CDR2 from the germline V gene are SEHNR and FQNEAQ (reference sequence). The CDR3 totals 15 residues. V lost 2 bases and J lost 0, with 7 bases in between.